This T cell receptor beta chain originates from a study of glioma-infiltrating T cells. Study-wide results and limits: Non-neoplastic patients had below-expected tissue-blood divergence, while all gliomas exceeded expectation. CDR3 overlap between tissue and blood was very small.

The ends lost 5 bases at V and 6 bases at J; junction bases unmatched: 7. The germline V gene encodes CDR1 DFQATT and CDR2 SNEGSKA (reference sequence). CDR3 length: 14 amino acids. This clonotype was seen a handful of times. Its antigen is unidentified. TCR alpha and beta CDR3 regions were amplified from RNA using iRepertoire nested multiplex PCR. One-step reverse transcription and amplification started from roughly 100-400 ng of tissue mRNA or PBMC total RNA. Via MiXCR, TCRdb re-called the multiplex PCR reads, giving one row per CDR3 protein. The repertoire consists of under 150,000 distinct CDR3 sequences, with approximately 40% occurring once and the leading ten covering more than 15%.

Sample: glioma tissue, nonneoplastic brain tissue, or PBMCs (not recorded which). This receptor was obtained from a human donor with low-grade glioma or glioblastoma, undergoing nonglioma brain surgery, or in good health (not recorded which). The rearrangement links TRBV20-1 to TRBJ2-2; 9 nucleotides align to TRBD2. The CDR3 region has the DNA TGCAGTGCTCCGCGGGAGGGATTATCCGGGGAGCTGTTTTTT. It is translated as CSAPREGLSGELFF.